The entry below describes one T cell receptor beta chain. There are a few counts of this clonotype. There is no known antigen for this receptor. There are no base qualities to consult, and no much larger clone falls within one base. The source of the sample is a study of response to subunit inactivated influenza vaccine (dated by TCRdb to 2016 to 2019). Concerning the study at large: Deep quantitative T cell receptor repertoire profiling was used in the study to track responses to a trivalent subunit inactivated influenza vaccine. Broader findings and caveats from the paper: It was suggested by the authors that each seasonal influenza vaccination may recruit only a limited number of new T cells.

Libraries came from RT-PCR. Sequencing took place on an Illumina HiSeq 2500. TCRdb applied fastp at Q25 and MiXCR to the public reads, then kept only in-frame beta chains. Entries are consolidated by CDR3 protein sequence, retaining the most common genes and DNA. A total of hundreds of thousands of distinct CDR3 sequences appear in this sample, 10% to 15% of them only once. Of the sample, roughly 10% is held by the ten largest clones. The CDR3 runs 18 residues from the cysteine to the phenylalanine. Just CDR3 DNA is preserved here, 54 bases in frame from base 1. V is trimmed back by 2 bases and J by 2 bases, and the junction contains 5 bases that no gene match accounts for. Via the germline V gene, CDR1 is SGHAT and CDR2 FQNNGV.

The receptor comes from a man aged 50 to 59 who received an inactivated influenza vaccine. Donor details come from another sample of the same person, matched by shared clones. The V gene is TRBV11-2 and the J gene is TRBJ2-2, and 13 junction bases match TRBD2. Source: PBMCs from blood, taken on the day of vaccination. The nucleotide sequence reads TGTGCCAGCAGCTTAAGGGGACTAGCGGGATTTAACACCGGGGAGCTGTTTTTT. Its translation reads: CASSLRGLAGFNTGELFF.